The 26 T cell receptor beta chains below were found in one sample sequenced in a study of T cell clonotyping in hematopoietic cell transplantation. TCRdb's copy holds only in-frame clones and misses some; the assay was immunoSEQ multiplex PCR. Here the sample spans about 69,000 clones, approximately 94% being singletons. Material for sequencing was peripheral blood mononuclear cells. All receptors come from a man aged 45-65 years in good health. Some clones in this sample may be carry-over from other donors' samples.

V is TRBV5-8 and J is TRBJ1-4, with 9 bases fitting TRBD1. Germline V gene data show CDR1 as SGHTS and CDR2 as YDEGEE. V was pared by 5 bases and J by 8 bases, with 10 bases of the junction left unmatched. The CDR3 runs to 15 residues. CDR3 in amino acids: CASSLQGATGEKLFF. The CDR3, as DNA: TGTGCCAGCAGTCTACAGGGGGCGACGGGAGAAAAACTGTTTTTT.

The rearrangement uses TRBV7-6 and TRBJ2-7, with D maybe TRBD2 (5 bases). The V gene lost 0 bases and the J gene lost 1 base, with 10 bases spanning the gap. The CDR3 contains 15 residues. Germline V gives CDR1 SGHVS, CDR2 FNYEAQ. Here the CDR3 DNA reads TGTGCCAGCAGCTTAGCGGAGGCCGTTTCCTACGAGCAGTACTTC. Encoded protein: CASSLAEAVSYEQYF.

The rearrangement links TRBV7-8 to TRBJ2-7; D is uncertain. The CDR3 covers 15 residues. Trimming shortened V by 1 base and J by 1 base, and 11 bases separated the two germline ends. Germline V gene data show CDR1 as SGHVS and CDR2 as FQNEAQ. In DNA, the CDR3 is TGTGCCAGCAGCTTAGGTCTTGGCAGGTCCTACGAGCAGTACTTC. Translation gives CASSLGLGRSYEQYF. The variable domain in full, with the rest retrieved from reference TRBV7-8 and TRBJ2-7, is GAGVSQSPRYKVAKRGQDVALRCDPISGHVSLFWYQQALGQGPEFLTYFQNEAQLDKSGLPSDRFFAERPEGSVSTLKIQRTQQEDSAVYLCASSLGLGRSYEQYFGPGTRLTVT.

The chain combines TRBV20-1 with TRBJ1-2; weak D call: TRBD1 (6 bases). V lost 5 bases and J lost 7, with 11 bases in between. CDR1 and CDR2 from the germline V gene are DFQATT and SNEGSKA (reference sequence). CDR3 length: 11 residues. The CDR3 coding sequence is TGCAGTGCTGGGGGCGGGATTGGCTACACCTTC. This sequence encodes CSAGGGIGYTF.

V and J are TRBV29-1 and TRBJ1-2; TRBD1 might be the D (6 bases). Germline CDR1 and CDR2: SQVTM and ANQGSEA. The V end lost 7 bases, the J end lost 6 bases, and 21 bases lay between the germline ends. This CDR3 has 14 residues. CDR3 DNA: TGCAGCGCCGCACAGGGTGCCTTGCCTAATGGCTACACCTTC. Protein: CSAAQGALPNGYTF. The variable domain in full, with the rest retrieved from reference TRBV29-1 and TRBJ1-2, is SAVISQKPSRDICQRGTSLTIQCQVDSQVTMMFWYRQQPGQSLTLIATANQGSEATYESGFVIDKFPISRPNLTFSTLTVSNMSPEDSSIYLCSAAQGALPNGYTFGSGTRLTVV.

The rearrangement uses TRBV5-1 and TRBJ2-7; TRBD2 is a possible D gene (6 bases). CDR1 and CDR2 (germline): SGHRS, YFSETQ. The CDR3 covers 16 residues. Trimming took off 1 base at V and 0 bases at J, with 14 bases between the two ends. The CDR3 reads CASSLQRAGSSYEQYF. CDR3 DNA sequence: TGCGCCAGCAGCTTGCAAAGGGCGGGGAGCTCCTACGAGCAGTACTTC.

The rearrangement joins TRBV5-6 to TRBJ2-6, with D unresolved. CDR3 length: 14 residues. Trimming removed 4 bases at V and 0 bases at J, with 5 bases between. CDR1 SGHDT and CDR2 YYEEEE come from the germline V gene. The CDR3 here is CASSASSGANVLTF. The CDR3 DNA reads as TGTGCCAGCAGCGCCTCCTCTGGGGCCAACGTCCTGACTTTC.

J is TRBJ2-2 and V is TRBV7-3; D is ambiguous. Germline V gene sequence: CDR1 SGHTA, CDR2 FQGTGA. V was cut by 1 base and J by 4 bases, with 16 bases left in between. The CDR3 runs to 17 residues. CDR3 amino acids: CASSLRATPVGTGELFF. DNA for the CDR3: TGTGCCAGCAGCTTAAGGGCTACCCCAGTCGGCACCGGGGAGCTGTTTTTT.

This chain connects TRBV2 to TRBJ1-1, with TRBD1 matching over 7 bases. Germline V lookup: CDR1 SNHLY, CDR2 FYNNEI. This CDR3 has 14 amino acids. J gave up 2 bases and V 6 bases, and 6 bases lay outside the gene matches. The CDR3 sequence is CASRRQGKNTEAFF. The CDR3 coding sequence is TGTGCCAGCAGGAGACAGGGAAAAAACACTGAAGCTTTCTTT.

This chain connects TRBV5-1 to TRBJ2-7, with TRBD2 matching over 8 bases. The V and J ends lost 4 bases and 0 bases, in that order; junction bases with no gene match: 3. Germline CDR1 SGHRS, CDR2 YFSETQ. There are 14 residues in the CDR3. CDR3 amino acids: CASSEAGGSYEQYF. The CDR3 DNA is TGCGCCAGCAGCGAGGCGGGGGGCTCCTACGAGCAGTACTTC.

V is TRBV9 and J is TRBJ1-3, with 7 bases aligning to TRBD1. Germline CDR1 and CDR2: SGDLS and YYNGEE. CDR3 length: 14 residues. With 8 bases clipped from V and 3 bases from J, the junction kept 8 bases outside the gene matches. CDR3: CASGQDKGGNTIYF. The CDR3 DNA reads as TGTGCCAGTGGACAGGACAAGGGTGGAAACACCATATATTTT.

The chain employs TRBV5-4 and TRBJ2-6; D possibly uses TRBD1 or TRBD2 (5 bases each). Germline lookup yields CDR1 SGHNT and CDR2 YYREEE (reference sequence). V lost 0 bases and J lost 3, with 7 bases in between. This CDR3 is built from 15 residues. The CDR3 DNA is TGTGCCAGCAGCTTGGGAGGGGTTGGGGCCAACGTCCTGACTTTC. Residues: CASSLGGVGANVLTF.

The rearrangement joins TRBV7-6 to TRBJ1-6; D not certain. In germline, CDR1 is SGHVS, CDR2 FNYEAQ. Trimming pared 5 bases from V and 5 bases from J, leaving 19 bases between. This CDR3 has 17 residues. The CDR3 nucleotides are TGTGCCAGCAGCCGTGGCCTTGGCGCAGCCGATAATTCACCCCTCCACTTT. Its translation is CASSRGLGAADNSPLHF.

The CDR3: CASSLTGGAMNSPLHF. As DNA, the CDR3 is TGTGCCAGCAGTTTAACAGGGGGCGCGATGAATTCACCCCTCCACTTT. The chain links TRBV28 to TRBJ1-6; TRBD1 aligns across 9 bases. With 2 bases clipped from V and 7 bases from J, the junction kept 6 bases outside the gene matches. The CDR3 consists of 16 residues. Looked up from germline, CDR1 is MDHEN and CDR2 is SYDVKM. Using reference TRBV28 and TRBJ1-6 for the parts outside the CDR3, the full variable domain is DVKVTQSSRYLVKRTGEKVFLECVQDMDHENMFWYRQDPGLGLRLIYFSYDVKMKEKGDIPEGYSVSREKKERFSLILESASTNQTSMYLCASSLTGGAMNSPLHFGNGTRLTVT.

CDR3 residues: CASSFMPAATYEQYF. The DNA for the CDR3 is TGTGCCAGCAGCTTTATGCCAGCGGCCACCTACGAGCAGTACTTC. J is TRBJ2-7 and V is TRBV6-1, with D possibly matching TRBD2 (5 bases). Germline-derived CDR1 and CDR2 are MNHNS and SASEGT. CDR3 size: 15 residues. Trimming cost V 6 bases and J 2 bases, with 17 bases left between them.

The V gene is TRBV6-1, the J gene TRBJ2-7; D might be TRBD1 (6 bases). From germline, CDR1 is MNHNS and CDR2 SASEGT. Trimming pared 7 bases from V and 6 bases from J, leaving 10 bases between. This CDR3 spans 11 amino acids. DNA of the CDR3: TGTGCCAGCAAGGACAGCCTCGAGCAGTACTTC. It codes for CASKDSLEQYF.

This clone occurred a few times. The J gene is TRBJ1-1, the V gene TRBV7-9; 9 bases match TRBD1. The CDR3 extends over 16 amino acids. Per germline, CDR1 SEHNR and CDR2 FQNEAQ (reference sequence). V lost 5 bases and J lost 1; bases outside the gene matches: 8. This CDR3 is CASSPGQGSRNTEAFF. The CDR3 DNA follows: TGTGCCAGCAGCCCAGGACAGGGGAGTCGGAACACTGAAGCTTTCTTT.

The table lists this clone with a count of one. The chain has TRBV19 and TRBJ2-7; TRBD2 agrees at 7 bases. This CDR3 is 15 amino acids long. Germline trimming cut 7 bases from V and 2 bases from J; bases unmatched to any gene: 11. From germline, CDR1 is LNHDA and CDR2 SQIVND (reference sequence). As DNA, the CDR3 is TGTGCCAGTACCGATCCCACTAGCGCTACCTACGAGCAGTACTTC. It encodes CASTDPTSATYEQYF.

The chain links TRBV7-6 to TRBJ2-5; D gene unclear. Per germline, CDR1 SGHVS and CDR2 FNYEAQ. Trimming took 4 bases from V and 6 from J, leaving 9 bases between them. The CDR3 runs 12 residues. CDR3 sequence: CASSSWTKTQYF. The DNA for the CDR3 is TGTGCCAGCAGCTCCTGGACGAAGACCCAGTACTTC.

The chain couples TRBV5-1 to TRBJ2-1; 11 bases fit TRBD2. The CDR3 has 15 amino acids. J was trimmed by 9 bases and V by 2 bases; bases with no gene match: 7. CDR1 is SGHRS, CDR2 YFSETQ, per germline. CDR3 sequence reads: CASSFTTSGSGEQFF. The CDR3 region has the DNA TGCGCCAGCAGCTTCACTACTAGCGGGAGTGGTGAGCAGTTCTTC.

This clone was counted between two and nine times. This chain connects TRBV2 to TRBJ1-6; D is uncertain. CDR1 is SNHLY, CDR2 FYNNEI, per germline. V shed 2 bases and J shed 0 bases, with 11 bases lying between them. The CDR3 is 17 amino acids. Written as DNA, the CDR3 is TGTGCCAGCAGTGAAAAGGGAACGAGCTCCTATAATTCACCCCTCCACTTT. The encoded protein is CASSEKGTSSYNSPLHF. The variable domain in full, with the rest retrieved from reference TRBV2 and TRBJ1-6, is EPEVTQTPSHQVTQMGQEVILRCVPISNHLYFYWYRQILGQKVEFLVSFYNNEISEKSEIFDDQFSVERPDGSNFTLKIRSTKLEDSAMYFCASSEKGTSSYNSPLHFGNGTRLTVT.

This chain connects TRBV20-1 to TRBJ1-2; D gene ambiguous. V was cut by 3 bases and J by 6 bases, with 8 bases left in between. Per the germline V gene, CDR1 is DFQATT and CDR2 is SNEGSKA (reference sequence). The CDR3 is made up of 11 amino acids. Here the CDR3 DNA reads TGCAGTGCTAGCCCTCCTAATGGCTACACCTTC. Protein: CSASPPNGYTF.

The V and J genes are TRBV6-6 and TRBJ2-2, with D unclear. The germline gives CDR1 MNHNY, CDR2 SVGAGI (reference sequence). V lost 8 bases and J 5 bases, leaving 12 bases between the germline ends. This CDR3 is built from 13 residues. The CDR3 here is CASGPSLTGELFF. CDR3 sequence (DNA): TGTGCCAGCGGGCCTAGTCTTACCGGGGAGCTGTTTTTT.

The chain has TRBV7-3 and TRBJ2-7; D is unclear. Germline V gene sequence: CDR1 SGHTA, CDR2 FQGTGA. CDR3 size: 13 residues. The V end lost 5 bases, the J end lost 9 bases, and 17 bases lay between the germline ends. The CDR3 sequence: CASSASPGRGQYF. CDR3 DNA sequence: TGTGCCAGCAGCGCAAGTCCGGGCCGTGGGCAGTACTTC.

The chain links TRBV6-5 to TRBJ1-1; D is uncertain. V shed 3 bases and J shed 1 base, with 9 bases lying between them. CDR3 length: 14 residues. CDR1 and CDR2 (germline): MNHEY, SVGAGI. The CDR3 DNA sequence: TGTGCCAGCAGTTATTCCGGGAAGAACACTGAAGCTTTCTTT. Its protein is CASSYSGKNTEAFF.

J is TRBJ1-2 and V is TRBV2, with D maybe TRBD1 (5 bases). Germline CDR1 and CDR2: SNHLY and FYNNEI. CDR3 size: 16 residues. Trimming cost V 3 bases and J 4 bases, with 18 bases left between them. The CDR3 DNA reads TGTGCCAGCAGTGATAATTTGGGGACTTGGCCCTATGGCTACACCTTC. Translated: CASSDNLGTWPYGYTF.